One and the same sample provided the 30 T cell receptor beta chains below, sequenced in a study of cytomegalovirus exposure and HLA in healthy donors. PCR was performed using 60 Vbeta and 13 Jbeta primers. Clones were read by immunoSEQ multiplex PCR, and TCRdb kept only the in-frame ones, dropping some. This table has tens of thousands of clones, 90% appearing once. The sequenced sample consisted of PBMCs. Receptor source: a man younger than 35 in good health and CMV-seronegative.

The gene calls are TRBV7-2 and TRBJ2-4, with a possible D match to TRBD1 (6 bases). Germline CDR1 reads SGHTA; CDR2 reads FQGNSA. The CDR3 length is 16 residues. Trimming removed 5 bases from V and 0 bases from J, with 14 bases in between. The CDR3 reads CASSPQGQLAKNIQYF. CDR3 nucleotides: TGTGCCAGCAGCCCCCAGGGGCAGTTAGCCAAAAACATTCAGTACTTC.

This chain connects TRBV5-4 to TRBJ2-5; 7 bases are a match to TRBD1. The CDR3 contains 15 residues. The J segment lost 2 bases and the V segment lost 3 bases, leaving 7 bases of the junction unmatched. Germline CDR1 and CDR2: SGHNT and YYREEE (reference sequence). Here the CDR3 reads CASSYPGGKQETQYF. The CDR3 nucleotides read TGTGCCAGCAGCTATCCAGGGGGAAAACAAGAGACCCAGTACTTC.

The V call is TRBV7-2, the J call TRBJ2-3; perhaps TRBD1 as D (5 bases). Germline V lookup: CDR1 SGHTA, CDR2 FQGNSA. This CDR3 has 14 residues. With 2 bases removed from V and 4 bases from J, the gap between germline ends came to 10 bases. For the CDR3, the DNA is TGTGCCAGCAGCTTAATTCCAGGGCCAGATACGCAGTATTTT. It translates to CASSLIPGPDTQYF.

V and J are TRBV2 and TRBJ1-6; tentative D call: TRBD1 (5 bases). This CDR3 is 13 amino acids long. The V end was cut by 10 bases, the J end by 5 bases, with 12 bases between. Germline V gene sequence: CDR1 SNHLY, CDR2 FYNNEI. Here the CDR3 DNA reads TGTGCCACCCAAGGGGAAAATAATTCACCCCTCCACTTT. Amino acid sequence: CATQGENNSPLHF.

This rearrangement joins TRBV5-1 to TRBJ1-1, with D unresolved. V lost 0 bases and J lost 7, with 10 bases in between. Germline lookup yields CDR1 SGHRS and CDR2 YFSETQ. This CDR3 contains 13 residues. CDR3 DNA: TGCGCCAGCAGCTTGGGACTCGTTGATGAAGCTTTCTTT. The encoded protein is CASSLGLVDEAFF. Full variable domain (rest looked up from reference TRBV5-1 and TRBJ1-1): KAGVTQTPRYLIKTRGQQVTLSCSPISGHRSVSWYQQTPGQGLQFLFEYFSETQRNKGNFPGRFSGRQFSNSRSEMNVSTLELGDSALYLCASSLGLVDEAFFGQGTRLTVV.

The V gene is TRBV5-4, the J gene TRBJ2-7, with a tentative D call TRBD1 (5 bases). The CDR3 totals 16 residues. CDR1 is SGHNT and CDR2 is YYREEE in the germline V gene (reference sequence). V was shortened by 4 bases and J by 2 bases, with 19 bases between the two germline ends. CDR3 in DNA: TGTGCCAGCAGCCCCGCAGGGCGCGGACAAGCCTACGAGCAGTACTTC. Its translation is CASSPAGRGQAYEQYF.

The rearrangement joins TRBV7-9 to TRBJ2-7; D unresolved. This CDR3 comprises 14 residues. The germline CDR1 and CDR2 sequences are SEHNR and FQNEAQ (reference sequence). Trimming took off 5 bases at V and 4 bases at J, with 15 bases between the two ends. The CDR3 DNA follows: TGTGCCAGCAGCGCCCAGGTTCCCGGATACGAGCAGTACTTC. Amino acids: CASSAQVPGYEQYF.

This clone is a singleton in its sample. This chain links TRBV7-9 with TRBJ2-5; 7 nucleotides match TRBD2. The J call is doubtful: the DNA matches TRBJ2-7 better. Germline V gene lookup returns CDR1 SEHNR and CDR2 FQNEAQ (reference sequence). CDR3 length: 15 amino acids. The CDR3 reads CASSSVLATAYEQYF. CDR3 bases: TGTGCCAGCAGCTCCGTACTAGCGACAGCCTACGAGCAGTACTTC.

The V and J genes are TRBV4-2 and TRBJ2-7, with 11 bases that match TRBD2. Trimming took 3 bases from V and 5 from J; bases not matched to a gene: 15. This CDR3 has 18 amino acids. Germline-derived CDR1 and CDR2 are LGHNA and YNFKEQ. CDR3 sequence: CASSHLTPLAGDSDEQYF. The CDR3 DNA is TGTGCCAGCAGCCACTTAACCCCACTAGCGGGAGATAGCGACGAGCAGTACTTC.

This sequence joins TRBV6-1 and TRBJ1-4, with D perhaps TRBD1 (6 bases). Germline assignment: CDR1 MNHNS and CDR2 SASEGT. This CDR3 contains 13 residues. The chain's CDR3 is CTCSRTANEKLFF. The CDR3, as DNA: TGTACTTGTTCGAGGACAGCGAATGAAAAACTGTTTTTT.

V is TRBV5-1 and J is TRBJ1-1; 7 positions match TRBD1. CDR1 is SGHRS, CDR2 YFSETQ, per germline. V lost 0 bases and J lost 4; bases outside the gene matches: 3. The CDR3 has 14 residues. CDR3 in amino acids: CASSLEGGGTEAFF. Here the CDR3 DNA reads TGCGCCAGCAGCTTGGAAGGGGGCGGCACTGAAGCTTTCTTT.

This clone was seen more than once but under ten times. The chain recombines TRBV7-3 with TRBJ2-2; 7 bases map to TRBD1. The CDR3 totals 14 residues. The germline V gene encodes CDR1 SGHTA and CDR2 FQGTGA. Germline trimming cut 6 bases from V and 7 bases from J; bases unmatched to any gene: 8. The CDR3, as DNA: TGTGCCAGCAGGGCGACAGGGTCCGGCGGGGAGCTGTTTTTT. This encodes CASRATGSGGELFF. Full variable domain (remainder filled in from reference TRBV7-3 and TRBJ2-2): GAGVSQTPSNKVTEKGKYVELRCDPISGHTALYWYRQSLGQGPEFLIYFQGTGAADDSGLPNDRFFAVRPEGSVSTLKIQRTERGDSAVYLCASRATGSGGELFFGEGSRLTVL.

CDR3 sequence: CASSKEGVPYEQYF. The DNA of the CDR3 is TGCGCCAGCAGCAAGGAAGGAGTGCCCTACGAGCAGTACTTC. The chain is built from TRBV5-1 and TRBJ2-7, with D uncertain. The CDR3 loop spans 14 amino acids. V lost 4 bases and J lost 2, with 13 bases in between. CDR1 SGHRS and CDR2 YFSETQ come from the germline V gene.

The CDR3 spells CASSQRTGVSAEQYF. CDR3 nucleotides: TGTGCCAGCTCACAAAGAACGGGAGTCTCGGCCGAGCAGTACTTC. V is TRBV18 and J is TRBJ2-7, with a tentative D call TRBD2 (6 bases). The CDR3 has 15 residues. Trimming pared 4 bases from V and 6 bases from J, leaving 19 bases between. Germline lookup yields CDR1 KGHSH and CDR2 LQKENI.

The genes are TRBV18 and TRBJ2-7; 12 nucleotides line up with TRBD1. Germline CDR1 KGHSH, CDR2 LQKENI. This CDR3 is 20 amino acids long. With V trimmed by 1 base and J by 3 bases, 16 bases remained unmatched. The DNA for the CDR3 is TGTGCCAGCTCACCACTAGGAGGCGGGACAGGGGGCCAAGTCAGCTACGAGCAGTACTTC. Residues: CASSPLGGGTGGQVSYEQYF.

V and J are TRBV11-3 and TRBJ2-7; D unclear. Trimming shortened V by 1 base and J by 1 base, and 5 bases separated the two germline ends. CDR1 and CDR2 from the germline V gene are SGHNT and YENEEA. The CDR3 is 13 residues long. CDR3 nucleotide sequence: TGTGCCAGCAGCTTAGGGGCTTCCTACGAGCAGTACTTC. Encoded protein: CASSLGASYEQYF.

The rearrangement joins TRBV7-2 to TRBJ1-6; the match to TRBD1 covers 7 bases. CDR1 is SGHTA, CDR2 FQGNSA, per germline. This CDR3 region has 15 residues. V gave up 5 bases and J gave up 5 bases; unmatched junction bases: 6. The CDR3 reads CASSLGDRDNSPLHF. The CDR3 coding sequence is TGTGCCAGCAGCCTGGGGGACAGAGATAATTCACCCCTCCACTTT.

The chain links TRBV6-5 to TRBJ2-3, with D unresolved. The V end lost 0 bases, the J end lost 0 bases, and 7 bases lay between the germline ends. Germline values: CDR1 MNHEY, CDR2 SVGAGI. The CDR3 is 15 residues long. The CDR3 DNA follows: TGTGCCAGCAGTTACTCGCGTTCTAGCACAGATACGCAGTATTTT. It codes for CASSYSRSSTDTQYF.

This clone showed up just once. The DNA of the CDR3 is TGTGCCAGCAGCTTAGGAGGGACACCCTATGGCTACACCTTC. This gives the protein CASSLGGTPYGYTF. This chain links TRBV7-9 with TRBJ1-2; D possibly corresponds to TRBD1 (6 bases). CDR3 length: 14 residues. Germline lookup yields CDR1 SEHNR and CDR2 FQNEAQ (reference sequence). Trimming removed 1 base from V and 4 bases from J, with 10 bases in between.

V and J are TRBV7-6 and TRBJ1-2; D ambiguous. Germline V gene sequence: CDR1 SGHVS, CDR2 FNYEAQ. The CDR3 spans 13 residues. V lost 5 bases and J lost 7, with 14 bases in between. The CDR3 here is CASSADYYSGYTF. The CDR3 DNA is TGTGCCAGCAGCGCTGACTATTATAGTGGCTACACCTTC.

This chain joins TRBV7-3 and TRBJ2-2, with TRBD2 identical over 12 bases. The germline CDR1 and CDR2 sequences are SGHTA and FQGTGA. J was trimmed by 8 bases and V by 1 base; bases with no gene match: 8. The CDR3 spans 17 residues. CDR3 loop: CASSLRRTSGMRGELFF. The CDR3 DNA follows: TGTGCCAGCAGCTTAAGGAGGACTAGCGGGATGAGGGGGGAGCTGTTTTTT.

The count of this clone is one. The rearrangement uses TRBV6-6 and TRBJ2-5; the D gene is possibly TRBD2 (6 bases). This CDR3 is built from 15 residues. In germline, CDR1 is MNHNY, CDR2 SVGAGI (reference sequence). The V end was cut by 3 bases, the J end by 2 bases, with 13 bases between. The CDR3 bases are TGTGCCAGCAGTTATGCTAGCGTGCGACAAGAGACCCAGTACTTC. Amino acid sequence: CASSYASVRQETQYF.

The chain carries TRBV11-1 and TRBJ1-2; TRBD1 aligns across 10 bases. V shed 0 bases, J shed 3 bases, and the junction held 4 bases outside the gene matches. Germline values: CDR1 SGHAT, CDR2 FQDESV (reference sequence). There are 16 residues in the CDR3. CDR3 protein: CASSLAHGTGDYGYTF. The DNA of the CDR3 is TGTGCCAGCAGCTTAGCGCACGGGACAGGGGACTATGGCTACACCTTC.

V is TRBV7-9 and J is TRBJ2-4; TRBD1 is a possible D gene (6 bases). The CDR3 loop spans 14 amino acids. Looked up from germline, CDR1 is SEHNR and CDR2 is FQNEAQ (reference sequence). V was shortened by 5 bases and J by 5 bases, with 13 bases between the two germline ends. The CDR3 DNA reads TGTGCCAGCAGCCGGACAGCCAGCCAAAACATTCAGTACTTC. It encodes CASSRTASQNIQYF. The entire variable domain, with the rest obtained from reference TRBV7-9 and TRBJ2-4, is as follows: DTGVSQNPRHKITKRGQNVTFRCDPISEHNRLYWYRQTLGQGPEFLTYFQNEAQLEKSRLLSDRFSAERPKGSFSTLEIQRTEQGDSAMYLCASSRTASQNIQYFGAGTRLSVL.

The J gene is TRBJ1-1, the V gene TRBV7-3, with D possibly TRBD1 on 5 matching bases. The CDR3 is 16 amino acids. With 5 bases removed from V and 1 base from J, the gap between germline ends came to 17 bases. CDR1 and CDR2 from the germline V gene are SGHTA and FQGTGA. The chain's CDR3 is CASSPRAAGANTEAFF. CDR3 nucleotide sequence: TGTGCCAGCAGCCCCAGGGCAGCAGGCGCGAACACTGAAGCTTTCTTT.

The chain joins TRBV19 to TRBJ2-3; 14 positions match TRBD2. CDR1 and CDR2 (germline): LNHDA, SQIVND (reference sequence). J gave up 3 bases and V 0 bases, and 5 bases lay outside the gene matches. This CDR3 is built from 18 residues. This CDR3 is CASSIETSGRARTDTQYF. In DNA, the CDR3 is TGTGCCAGTAGTATAGAGACTAGCGGGAGGGCGAGGACAGATACGCAGTATTTT. The whole variable domain, filled in from reference TRBV19 and TRBJ2-3, reads DGGITQSPKYLFRKEGQNVTLSCEQNLNHDAMYWYRQDPGQGLRLIYYSQIVNDFQKGDIAEGYSVSREKKESFPLTVTSAQKNPTAFYLCASSIETSGRARTDTQYFGPGTRLTVL.

The chain is built from TRBV9 and TRBJ1-2; 10 bases agree with TRBD1. Germline lookup yields CDR1 SGDLS and CDR2 YYNGEE. With V trimmed by 3 bases and J by 5 bases, 4 bases remained unmatched. This CDR3 is built from 14 residues. The CDR3 DNA sequence: TGTGCCAGCAGCGGCGACAGGGGGCCATATGGCTACACCTTC. As protein: CASSGDRGPYGYTF.

This clone was detected only once. The rearrangement joins TRBV18 to TRBJ2-6; 11 bases match TRBD1. The CDR3 sequence is 19 residues long. CDR1 is KGHSH and CDR2 is LQKENI in the germline V gene. J lost 2 bases, V lost 5 bases, and 11 bases had no gene match. This CDR3 is CASSSLPGTGGTGANVLTF. CDR3 coding DNA: TGTGCCAGCTCATCTCTACCAGGGACAGGGGGGACTGGGGCCAACGTCCTGACTTTC.

This chain joins TRBV4-1 and TRBJ1-2; 7 bases agree with TRBD1. This CDR3 has 16 amino acids. V trimming: 3 bases; J trimming: 3 bases; junction bases outside the gene matches: 10. Per germline, CDR1 MGHRA and CDR2 YSYEKL. CDR3 sequence reads: CASSHAAVGQYYGYTF. The CDR3 nucleotides read TGCGCCAGCAGCCACGCCGCCGTGGGACAGTACTATGGCTACACCTTC.

The V and J genes are TRBV30 and TRBJ1-4; D not certain. The CDR3 extends over 16 amino acids. V was cut by 3 bases and J by 0 bases, with 14 bases left in between. Germline CDR1 and CDR2: GTSNPN and SVGIG (reference sequence). The CDR3 sequence is CAWSDGVLATNEKLFF. The CDR3 coding sequence is TGTGCCTGGAGCGACGGGGTTTTGGCAACTAATGAAAAACTGTTTTTT. The entire variable domain, with the rest obtained from reference TRBV30 and TRBJ1-4, is as follows: SQTIHQWPATLVQPVGSPLSLECTVEGTSNPNLYWYRQAAGRGLQLLFYSVGIGQISSEVPQNLSASRPQDRQFILSSKKLLLSDSGFYLCAWSDGVLATNEKLFFGSGTQLSVL.